What follows describes a single T cell receptor beta chain. Its antigen remains unidentified. Per-base quality was not reported, and no clone a single base away is much larger than it. V is cut by 6 bases and J by 1 base, and the space between the germline ends is 22 bases. The CDR3 measures 18 amino acids from cysteine to phenylalanine. Solely the CDR3 DNA is kept, with 54 bases framed from the first base. For CDR1 and CDR2, the germline V gene (reference sequence) lists MNHEY and SMNVEV. This sample was included in a study of T cell responses to AZD1222 COVID-19 vaccine (dated by TCRdb to the early 2020s). A note on the overall study: AZD1222 recipients with second doses at about 4 weeks or about 12 weeks were pooled, because spike-specific TCR depth and breadth did not differ between schedules. A total of 233 trial participants underwent TCR sequencing, of whom 207 received two doses of AZD1222 and about 26 received two doses of the MenACWY control vaccine. Enrollment into the trials was organized by age into subgroups of 18-55, 56-69 and 70-plus years, and those subgroups contained approximately 160, 26 and 62 TCR-sequenced participants, respectively.

Overall study outcomes, separate from this receptor: Conclusions about previously exposed vaccinees are limited because only six or seven AZD1222 recipients were SARS-CoV-2 seropositive at baseline. The 56-69-year group was small, and its depth increase did not reach significance, likely because of low power. No day 14 peak-response samples were available, so repertoires were characterized only after the peak T cell response. The vaccine-associated CD4 TCRs covered the entire spike protein, and the dominant responses fell in regions 160-218 and 743-854. Reportedly, close to half of the unique spike-specific TCRs recognized epitopes lying outside the regions that are mutated in the B.1.351 and B.1.1.7 variants. After two AZD1222 doses, both the breadth and the depth of spike-specific TCRs were significantly higher than at day 0 and than in MenACWY recipients. Participants were mostly white British and included more females than males, and it was suggested by the authors that clonal diversity may have been underestimated.

The CDR3 regions of human TCRbeta chains were analyzed by immunosequencing. In the authors' own workflow: Repertoire TCRs were matched against a reference library of SARS-CoV-2-specific TCRs generated with the MIRA antigen-specificity platform. Breadth meant the fraction of unique TCRs that were SARS-CoV-2-associated, whereas depth meant the fraction of total T cells that were SARS-CoV-2-associated. Using the MIRA data, each spike-specific TCR was mapped to the spike region that the TCR reacts to and placed in a CD4 or CD8 class. Log10-transformed breadth and depth values were compared by one-way ANOVA with Sidak's multiple comparisons tests. Here the immuneACCESS table is served through TCRdb, limited to in-frame sequences with V and J called. Missing clones are a known gap in these copies; in checked studies unresolved V genes cover under half, and the rest lacks a known reason. D and trimming come from the DNA, and the V and J calls and clone size come from that table. The sample profile shows 55,000 to 90,000 clones; around four fifths of them were found once. The ten most abundant clones make up under 6.5% of the sample.

Explained via the paper, the time point label denotes: baseline before first vaccination. The vaccinee samples were drawn from two UK trials, COV001 and COV002, one of which was a single-blind randomized controlled phase 2/3 trial testing AZD1222 (ChAdOx1 nCoV-19) in healthy adults. For TCRbeta chain sequencing, PBMC samples were collected from trial participants at day 0 and at day 28 after the second dose. The source is an adult in good health. The V gene is TRBV27 and the J gene is TRBJ2-4; the best D guess is TRBD1, with 6 bases matching. Sequenced material: peripheral blood, taken on day 0 of AZD1222 vaccination. The CDR3 in this case is CASSLGAPGSLAKNIQYF. The nucleotides read TGTGCCAGCAGCTTGGGGGCTCCGGGGTCATTGGCCAAAAACATTCAGTACTTC.